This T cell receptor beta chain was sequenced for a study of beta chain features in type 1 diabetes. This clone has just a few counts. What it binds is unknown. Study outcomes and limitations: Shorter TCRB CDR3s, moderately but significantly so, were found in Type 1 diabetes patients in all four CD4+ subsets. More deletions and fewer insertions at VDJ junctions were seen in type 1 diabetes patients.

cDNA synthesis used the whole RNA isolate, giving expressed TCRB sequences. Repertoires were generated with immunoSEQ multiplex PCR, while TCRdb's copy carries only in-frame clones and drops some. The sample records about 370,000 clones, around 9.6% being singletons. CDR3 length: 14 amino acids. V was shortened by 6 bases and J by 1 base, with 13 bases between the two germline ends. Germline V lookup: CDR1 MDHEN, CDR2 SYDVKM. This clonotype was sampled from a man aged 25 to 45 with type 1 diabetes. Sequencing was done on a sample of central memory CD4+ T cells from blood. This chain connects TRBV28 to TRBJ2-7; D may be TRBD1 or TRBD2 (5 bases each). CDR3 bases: TGTGCCAGCAGGCGGGCAGGGCTATCCTACGAGCAGTACTTC. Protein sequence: CASRRAGLSYEQYF.